This TCR beta chain emerged from a study of T cell changes during pregnancy in multiple sclerosis. Data came from immunoSEQ multiplex PCR; TCRdb stores just in-frame clones and leaves some out. The sample gives around 69,000 clones, 90% to 95% of which show up once; approximately 2.1% is in the top ten. The CDR3 contains 14 residues. Trimming removed 5 bases at V and 7 bases at J, with 14 bases between. Germline assignment: CDR1 SGHAT and CDR2 FQDESV (reference sequence). The rearrangement links TRBV11-1 to TRBJ2-2; a weak D match, TRBD1 (6 bases). The receptor's source is a female donor in good health, enrolled as a control in a pregnancy study. The input for sequencing was peripheral blood, taken in the second trimester of pregnancy. CDR3: CASSIYRDNGELFF. CDR3 DNA: TGTGCCAGCAGCATCTACAGGGATAACGGGGAGCTGTTTTTT.